This T cell receptor beta chain is from a study of shared clonotypes between healthy human individuals. Study-wide background: Per donor, three plates held CD4 naive cells, three held CD4 memory, two held CD8 naive and one held CD8 memory.

V dropped 4 bases and J dropped 0; count of bases not matched to a gene: 11. Germline loops: CDR1 SGHRS, CDR2 YFSETQ. This CDR3 contains 20 residues. Each cell subset's genomic DNA was divided evenly among several immunoSEQ plates. Clones were sequenced by immunoSEQ multiplex PCR, and TCRdb holds only the in-frame ones, with some missing. Of 1.6 million or so clones in the sample, approximately 98.5% were seen once. The genes are TRBV5-1 and TRBJ2-1; 15 nucleotides agree with TRBD2. Source material: naive CD4+ T cells sorted from blood. The subset was: CD45RA+ positively selected. The receptor's source is a man aged 30 to 39 in good health. Written as DNA, the CDR3 is TGCGCCAGCAGCCTACTAGGACTAGCGGGAGGGTTGAGCTCCTACAATGAGCAGTTCTTC. It yields the protein CASSLLGLAGGLSSYNEQFF.